What follows describes a single TCR beta chain. The data belong to a study of blood T cell repertoires in COVID-19. About the research overall: Material from acute and convalescent COVID-19 was sourced from the United States, Italy and Spain. Sources were T cells, B-cell-depleted T cells, or PBMCs; the material itself was cDNA or gDNA.

This CDR3 contains 16 residues. Germline V gene sequence: CDR1 MGHRA, CDR2 YSYEKL. V was shortened by 0 bases and J by 3 bases, with 15 bases between the two germline ends. Original processing methods: Nucleated cell number was recorded as an estimate derived from reference gene primer amplification. Some clones are missing from TCRdb's copy, which holds only in-frame ones; the method was immunoSEQ multiplex PCR. V, J and clone size reflect that table, while D and trimming were determined from the DNA. Of roughly 150,000 clones listed, roughly 80% were seen once; the top ten hold 9.5% to 13%. Material for sequencing was peripheral blood. The sequence was obtained from a man between 60 and 75 years old who had recovered from COVID-19. This chain links TRBV4-1 with TRBJ2-7, with a tentative D call TRBD1 (6 bases). CDR3 protein: CASSQEGASGFYEQYF. The DNA for the CDR3 is TGCGCCAGCAGCCAAGAGGGGGCATCGGGTTTCTACGAGCAGTACTTC.